The 3 T cell receptor beta chains presented below share a single source sample, sequenced in a study of blood T cell repertoires in COVID-19. Method: immunoSEQ multiplex PCR; TCRdb's copy keeps in-frame clones and lacks some. The sample yields some 200,000 clones, roughly 81% seen once. Sequencing used peripheral blood. The receptors were sampled from a woman in her thirties or forties with COVID-19, enrolled during active disease.

J is TRBJ1-4 and V is TRBV3-1 (or the pseudogene TRBV3-2); D gene uncertain. This CDR3 has 12 amino acids. Germline CDR1 reads LGHDT; CDR2 reads YNNKEL (reference sequence). Between the trimmed V and J ends, which lost 7 bases and 14 bases, there was a span of 17 bases. CDR3 sequence (DNA): TGTGCCAGCACCAATGGCCCCCTGTCGCTGTTTTTT. This gives the protein CASTNGPLSLFF.

This clone came up once. This chain uses TRBV2 with TRBJ2-3; TRBD1 is a possible D gene (6 bases). The V gene lost 5 bases and the J gene lost 4 bases, with 22 bases spanning the gap. CDR1 SNHLY and CDR2 FYNNEI come from the germline V gene. The CDR3 loop spans 17 amino acids. The CDR3 DNA reads TGTGCCAGCAGTAGCCAACCAGGGGAGAGGGTCGCAGATACGCAGTATTTT. The encoded protein is CASSSQPGERVADTQYF.

The chain couples TRBV28 to TRBJ1-2; a weak D match, TRBD1 (5 bases). The V end was cut by 2 bases, the J end by 0 bases, with 10 bases between. CDR3 length: 15 residues. The germline CDR1 and CDR2 sequences are MDHEN and SYDVKM. The CDR3 is CASSLGWGANYGYTF. The CDR3 DNA sequence: TGTGCCAGCAGTTTAGGCTGGGGCGCTAACTATGGCTACACCTTC.